The clone carrying this T cell receptor (beta chain) was observed a handful of times. These data originate in a study of control samples from healthy donors and cancer patients. Trimming at V came to 2 bases and at J to 7 bases, leaving 10 bases not matched to a gene. The germline CDR1 and CDR2 sequences are MNHEY and SVGAGI. The CDR3 covers 15 residues. The repertoire was sequenced with immunoSEQ multiplex PCR; TCRdb's copy has only in-frame clones and lacks some. Among 45,000 to 60,000 clones, 94% were seen once, and the ten largest hold less than 4.5%. The genes are TRBV6-5 and TRBJ2-5; 7 bases line up with TRBD1. Sequencing was done on a sample of blood. The receptor was derived from a man aged 25-45 years in good health. CDR3 DNA: TGTGCCAGCAGTTACGTAGACCGGGACAGCGGGACCCAGTACTTC. This codes for CASSYVDRDSGTQYF.